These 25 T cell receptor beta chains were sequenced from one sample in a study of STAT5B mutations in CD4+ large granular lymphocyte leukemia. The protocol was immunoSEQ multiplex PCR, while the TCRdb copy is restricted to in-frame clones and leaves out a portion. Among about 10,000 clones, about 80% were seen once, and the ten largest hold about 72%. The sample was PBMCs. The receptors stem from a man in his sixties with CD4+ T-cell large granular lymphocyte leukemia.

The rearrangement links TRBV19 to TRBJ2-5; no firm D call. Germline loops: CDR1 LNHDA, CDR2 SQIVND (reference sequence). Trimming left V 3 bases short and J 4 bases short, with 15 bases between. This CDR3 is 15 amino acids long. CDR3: CASSMKWGWGETQYF. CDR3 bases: TGTGCCAGTAGTATGAAGTGGGGTTGGGGAGAGACCCAGTACTTC.

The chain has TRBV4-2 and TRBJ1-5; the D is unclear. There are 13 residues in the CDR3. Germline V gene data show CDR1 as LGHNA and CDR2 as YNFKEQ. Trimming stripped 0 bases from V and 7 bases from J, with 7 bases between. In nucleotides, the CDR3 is TGTGCCAGCAGCCAAGATCGGAGACAGCCCCAGCATTTT. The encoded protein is CASSQDRRQPQHF.

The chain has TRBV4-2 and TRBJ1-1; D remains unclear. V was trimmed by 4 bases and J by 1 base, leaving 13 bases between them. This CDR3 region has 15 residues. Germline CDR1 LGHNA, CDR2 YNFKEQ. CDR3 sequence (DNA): TGTGCCAGCAGCCCATTGAATTTGAGGAACACTGAAGCTTTCTTT. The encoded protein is CASSPLNLRNTEAFF.

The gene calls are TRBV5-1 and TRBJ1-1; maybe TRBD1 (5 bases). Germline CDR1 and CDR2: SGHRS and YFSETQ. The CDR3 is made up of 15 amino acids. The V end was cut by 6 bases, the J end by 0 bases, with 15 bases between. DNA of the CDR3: TGCGCCAGCACCCGTGGCGACAGAATGAACACTGAAGCTTTCTTT. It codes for CASTRGDRMNTEAFF.

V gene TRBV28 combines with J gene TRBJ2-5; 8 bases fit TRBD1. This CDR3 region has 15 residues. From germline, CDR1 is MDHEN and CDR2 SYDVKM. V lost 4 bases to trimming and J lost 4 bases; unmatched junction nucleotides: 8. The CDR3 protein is CASSSRPGGVETQYF. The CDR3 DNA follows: TGTGCCAGCAGTTCGAGGCCAGGGGGCGTAGAGACCCAGTACTTC.

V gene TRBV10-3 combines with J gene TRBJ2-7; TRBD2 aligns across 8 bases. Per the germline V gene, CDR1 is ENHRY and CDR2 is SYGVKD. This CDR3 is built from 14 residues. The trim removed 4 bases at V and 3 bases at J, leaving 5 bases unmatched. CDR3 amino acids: CAISGTSGYYEQYF. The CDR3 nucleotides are TGTGCCATCAGTGGTACTAGCGGCTACTACGAGCAGTACTTC.

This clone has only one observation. Written as DNA, the CDR3 is TGTGCCAGCAAGCGGGAGTTTTTCGCTGAAGCTTTCTTT. Amino acids: CASKREFFAEAFF. V and J are TRBV27 and TRBJ1-1, with no clear D. This CDR3 is built from 13 residues. V lost 7 bases and J lost 6, with 15 bases in between. The germline V gene encodes CDR1 MNHEY and CDR2 SMNVEV (reference sequence).

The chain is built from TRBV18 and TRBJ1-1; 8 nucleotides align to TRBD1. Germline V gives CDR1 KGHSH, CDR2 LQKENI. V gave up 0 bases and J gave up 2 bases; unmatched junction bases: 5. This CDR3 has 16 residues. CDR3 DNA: TGTGCCAGCTCACCACCAGGGACAGGTACAAACACTGAAGCTTTCTTT. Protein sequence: CASSPPGTGTNTEAFF.

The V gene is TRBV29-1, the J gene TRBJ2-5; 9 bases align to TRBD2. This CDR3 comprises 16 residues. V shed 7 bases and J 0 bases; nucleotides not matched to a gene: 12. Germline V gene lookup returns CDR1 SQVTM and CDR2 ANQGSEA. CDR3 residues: CSGGGGSGAYQETQYF. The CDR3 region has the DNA TGCAGCGGCGGGGGGGGTAGCGGGGCGTACCAAGAGACCCAGTACTTC.

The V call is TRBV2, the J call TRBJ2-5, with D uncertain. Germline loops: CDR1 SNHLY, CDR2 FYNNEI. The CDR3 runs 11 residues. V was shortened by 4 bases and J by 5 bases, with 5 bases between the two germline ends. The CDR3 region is CASSGWETQYF. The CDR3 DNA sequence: TGTGCCAGCAGTGGTTGGGAGACCCAGTACTTC.

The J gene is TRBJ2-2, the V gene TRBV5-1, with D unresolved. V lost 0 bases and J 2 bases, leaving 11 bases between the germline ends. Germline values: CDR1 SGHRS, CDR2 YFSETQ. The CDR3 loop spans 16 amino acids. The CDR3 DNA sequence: TGCGCCAGCAGCTTGGGGGCAGGTACAAACACCGGGGAGCTGTTTTTT. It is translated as CASSLGAGTNTGELFF.

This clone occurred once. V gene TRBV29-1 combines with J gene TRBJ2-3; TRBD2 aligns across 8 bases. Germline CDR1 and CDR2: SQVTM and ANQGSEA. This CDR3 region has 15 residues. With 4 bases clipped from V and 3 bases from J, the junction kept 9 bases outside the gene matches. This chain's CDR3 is CSVVPSGPGTDTQYF. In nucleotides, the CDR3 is TGCAGCGTTGTCCCTAGCGGGCCGGGGACAGATACGCAGTATTTT.

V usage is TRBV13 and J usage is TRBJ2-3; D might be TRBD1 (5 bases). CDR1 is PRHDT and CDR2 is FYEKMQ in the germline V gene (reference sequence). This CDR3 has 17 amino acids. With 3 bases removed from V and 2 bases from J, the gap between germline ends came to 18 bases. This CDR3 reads CASSLSAGIADTDTQYF. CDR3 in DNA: TGTGCCAGCAGCTTGTCGGCAGGGATCGCGGACACAGATACGCAGTATTTT.

The CDR3 spells CASSLLGGDGEAFF. The CDR3 coding sequence is TGTGCCAGCAGTTTACTTGGGGGGGACGGTGAAGCTTTCTTT. This chain joins TRBV6-5 and TRBJ1-1; a possible D gene is TRBD1 (5 bases). Germline values: CDR1 MNHEY, CDR2 SVGAGI. This CDR3 has 14 amino acids. Trimming pared 4 bases from V and 7 bases from J, leaving 16 bases between.

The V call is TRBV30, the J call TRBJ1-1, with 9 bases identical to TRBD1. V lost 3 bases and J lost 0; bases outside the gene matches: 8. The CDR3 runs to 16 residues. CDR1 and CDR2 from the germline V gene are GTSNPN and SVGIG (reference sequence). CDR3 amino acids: CAWRSGTGQLNTEAFF. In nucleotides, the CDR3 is TGTGCCTGGAGATCGGGGACAGGGCAGTTGAACACTGAAGCTTTCTTT.

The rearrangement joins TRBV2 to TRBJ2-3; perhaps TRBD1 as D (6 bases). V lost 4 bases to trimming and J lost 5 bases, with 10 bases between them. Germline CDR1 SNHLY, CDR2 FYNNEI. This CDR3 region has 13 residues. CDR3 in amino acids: CASSVGGGDTQYF. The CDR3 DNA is TGTGCCAGCAGTGTAGGGGGTGGAGATACGCAGTATTTT.

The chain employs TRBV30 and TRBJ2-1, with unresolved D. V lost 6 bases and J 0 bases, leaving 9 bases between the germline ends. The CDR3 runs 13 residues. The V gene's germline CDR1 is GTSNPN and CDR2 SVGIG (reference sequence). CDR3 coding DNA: TGTGCCTGCCGAGAGGACTCCTACAATGAGCAGTTCTTC. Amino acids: CACREDSYNEQFF.

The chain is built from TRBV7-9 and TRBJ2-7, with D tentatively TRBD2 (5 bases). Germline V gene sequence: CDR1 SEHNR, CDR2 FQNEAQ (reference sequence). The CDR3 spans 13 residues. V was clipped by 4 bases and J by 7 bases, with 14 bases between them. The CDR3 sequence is CASSSAYSGEQYF. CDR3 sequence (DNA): TGTGCCAGCAGCTCGGCCTATTCGGGGGAGCAGTACTTC.

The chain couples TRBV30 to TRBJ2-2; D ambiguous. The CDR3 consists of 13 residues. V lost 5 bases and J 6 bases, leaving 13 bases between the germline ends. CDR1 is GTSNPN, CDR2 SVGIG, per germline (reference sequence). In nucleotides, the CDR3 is TGTGCCTGGTCCGGTTTTGAGGCCGGGGAGCTGTTTTTT. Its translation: CAWSGFEAGELFF.

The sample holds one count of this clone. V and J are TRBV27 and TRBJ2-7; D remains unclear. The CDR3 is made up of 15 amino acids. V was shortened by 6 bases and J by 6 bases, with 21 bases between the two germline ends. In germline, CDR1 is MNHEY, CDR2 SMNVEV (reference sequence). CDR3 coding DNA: TGTGCCAGCAGCCCCACCGGGCAGGACCCCACCGAGCAGTACTTC. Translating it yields CASSPTGQDPTEQYF.

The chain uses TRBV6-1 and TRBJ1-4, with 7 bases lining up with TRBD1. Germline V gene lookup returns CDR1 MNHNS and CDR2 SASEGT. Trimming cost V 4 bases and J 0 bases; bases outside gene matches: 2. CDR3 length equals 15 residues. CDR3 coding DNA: TGTGCCAGCAGTGCCGGGACAGCAACTAATGAAAAACTGTTTTTT. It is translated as CASSAGTATNEKLFF.

CDR3 loop: CASSFRDRATEAFF. CDR3 DNA: TGTGCCAGCAGCTTCCGGGACAGGGCCACTGAAGCTTTCTTT. This chain links TRBV7-8 with TRBJ1-1; TRBD1 matches at 9 bases. With V trimmed by 3 bases and J by 4 bases, 3 bases remained unmatched. The CDR3 extends over 14 amino acids. Germline V gene lookup returns CDR1 SGHVS and CDR2 FQNEAQ.

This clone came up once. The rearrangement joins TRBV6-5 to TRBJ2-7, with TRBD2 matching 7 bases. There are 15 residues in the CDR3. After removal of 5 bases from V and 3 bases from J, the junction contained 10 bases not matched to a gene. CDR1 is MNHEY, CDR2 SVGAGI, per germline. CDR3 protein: CASSPTGGAFYEQYF. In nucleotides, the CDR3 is TGTGCCAGCAGTCCGACGGGAGGAGCTTTCTACGAGCAGTACTTC.

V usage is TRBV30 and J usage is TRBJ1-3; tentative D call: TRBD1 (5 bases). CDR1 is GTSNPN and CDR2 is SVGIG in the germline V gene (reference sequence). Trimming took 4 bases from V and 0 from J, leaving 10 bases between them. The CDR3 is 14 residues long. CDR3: CAWTAGFSGNTIYF. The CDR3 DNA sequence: TGTGCCTGGACTGCAGGGTTCTCTGGAAACACCATATATTTT.

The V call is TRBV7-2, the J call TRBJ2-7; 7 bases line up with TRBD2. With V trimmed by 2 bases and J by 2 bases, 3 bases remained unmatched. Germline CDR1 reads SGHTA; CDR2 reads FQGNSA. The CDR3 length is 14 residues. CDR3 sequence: CASSLPSGTYEQYF. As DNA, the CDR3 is TGTGCCAGCAGCTTACCTAGCGGAACCTACGAGCAGTACTTC.